This TCR beta chain originates from a study of OX40 agonist ivuxolimab in advanced cancers. Regarding the study as a whole: The authors did not determine the antigen specificity of the expanded peripheral T cells.

Note on this clone: Its specificity is not known.

The CDR3 is 15 amino acids. The germline V gene has CDR1 MDHEN and CDR2 SYDVKM. J was trimmed by 4 bases and V by 6 bases; bases with no gene match: 9. Assay: immunoSEQ multiplex PCR; the TCRdb copy retains only in-frame clones and omits some. The table shows 40,000 to 55,000 clones, with roughly 92% occurring only once. The sequenced sample was CD4+ or CD8+ T cells sorted from blood, obtained in a trial of the OX40 agonist ivuxolimab. This chain joins TRBV28 and TRBJ1-5; 7 bases align to TRBD1. This clonotype was obtained from an adult with an advanced solid tumor such as melanoma, head and neck, liver or kidney cancer. CDR3 in DNA: TGTGCCAGCAGGCTGACAGGGACTTCAAATCAGCCCCAGCATTTT. This encodes CASRLTGTSNQPQHF.